This passage covers 5 T cell receptor beta chains from one sample sequenced in a study of human T cells and chemical hapten exposure. Noted time point: pre-sensitization, week 0. The treatment here: therapeutic diphenylcyclopropenone sensitization with weekly scalp DPC. TCRdb re-called the RACE reads through MiXCR, storing one row per CDR3 protein. The sample shows 80,000 to 100,000 distinct CDR3 sequences, 8% to 10% of them seen only once. Sequenced material: whole blood, taken in connection with sensitization to the hapten diphenylcyclopropenone (DPC). The receptors derive from a woman aged 40 to 49 with alopecia areata. Some clones in this sample may be carry-over from other donors' samples.

In the case of this clonotype: One base away lies a much larger clone, so this may be a sequencing read error. In this CDR3 the conserved last residue, phenylalanine or tryptophan, is missing, so a read error is likely. The rearrangement uses TRBV7-9 and TRBJ1-1; TRBD1 might be the D (6 bases). V was shortened by 0 bases and J by 1 base, with 9 bases between the two germline ends. The CDR3 is made up of 15 amino acids. Germline CDR1 and CDR2: SEHNR and FQNEAQ (reference sequence). The CDR3 sequence is CASSLAQGSNTEAFS. DNA for the CDR3: TGTGCCAGCAGCTTAGCACAGGGATCGAACACTGAAGCTTTCTCT.

The CDR3 sequence is CASSKRSETQYF. CDR3 nucleotide sequence: TGTGCCAGCAGCAAAAGGTCGGAGACCCAGTACTTC. V usage is TRBV5-4 and J usage is TRBJ2-5, with D unresolved. CDR3 length: 12 residues. The V gene's germline CDR1 is SGHNT and CDR2 YYREEE (reference sequence). Trimming stripped 4 bases from V and 5 bases from J, with 9 bases between. The complete variable domain, with remaining parts taken from reference TRBV5-4 and TRBJ2-5, reads ETGVTQSPTHLIKTRGQQVTLRCSSQSGHNTVSWYQQALGQGPQFIFQYYREEENGRGNFPPRFSGLQFPNYSSELNVNALELDDSALYLCASSKRSETQYFGPGTRLLVL.

This clonotype has ten or more counts. This chain connects TRBV12-3 or TRBV12-4 to TRBJ2-2; D might be TRBD2 (6 bases). This CDR3 comprises 14 residues. With 6 bases removed from V and 6 bases from J, the gap between germline ends came to 14 bases. The CDR3 is CASSLTEGSGELFF. The CDR3 DNA reads TGTGCCAGCAGCCTCACGGAGGGGTCCGGGGAGCTGTTTTTT.

This clonotype was observed at least ten times. The rearrangement joins TRBV7-2 to TRBJ2-3; no definite D call. V was clipped by 5 bases and J by 6 bases, with 9 bases between them. CDR1 and CDR2 from the germline V gene are SGHTA and FQGNSA. The CDR3 totals 12 residues. CDR3 region: CASSPLRDTQYF. CDR3 DNA: TGTGCCAGCAGCCCCCTGAGGGATACGCAGTATTTT.

This chain connects TRBV20-1 to TRBJ2-7; D is uncertain. Trimming cost V 6 bases and J 4 bases, with 13 bases left between them. CDR1 DFQATT and CDR2 SNEGSKA come from the germline V gene (reference sequence). CDR3 length: 12 residues. As DNA, the CDR3 is TGCAGTGCCCCCCGCGCGTCGTACGAGCAGTACTTC. Translating gives CSAPRASYEQYF.